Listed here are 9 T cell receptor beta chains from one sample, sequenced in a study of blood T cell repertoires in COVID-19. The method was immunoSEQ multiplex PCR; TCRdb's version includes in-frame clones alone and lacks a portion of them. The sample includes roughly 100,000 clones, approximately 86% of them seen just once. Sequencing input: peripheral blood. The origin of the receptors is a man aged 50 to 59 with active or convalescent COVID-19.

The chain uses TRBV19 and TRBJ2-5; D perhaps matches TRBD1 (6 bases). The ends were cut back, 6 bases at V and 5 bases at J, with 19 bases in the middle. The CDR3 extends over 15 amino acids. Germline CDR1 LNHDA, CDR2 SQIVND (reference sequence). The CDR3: CASSRGRSATETQYF. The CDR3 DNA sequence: TGTGCCAGTAGCAGGGGACGGAGTGCCACGGAGACCCAGTACTTC.

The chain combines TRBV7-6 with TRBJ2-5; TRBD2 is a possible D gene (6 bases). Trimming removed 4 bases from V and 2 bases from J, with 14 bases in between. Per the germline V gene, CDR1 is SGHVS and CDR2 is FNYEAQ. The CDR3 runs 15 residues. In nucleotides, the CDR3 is TGTGCCAGCAGCTCGGTGCTAGCGCATCAAGAGACCCAGTACTTC. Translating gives CASSSVLAHQETQYF.

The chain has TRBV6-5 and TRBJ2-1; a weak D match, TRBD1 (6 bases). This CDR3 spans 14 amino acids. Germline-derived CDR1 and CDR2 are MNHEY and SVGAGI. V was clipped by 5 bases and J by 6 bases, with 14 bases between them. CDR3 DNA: TGTGCCAGCAGTCGACAGGCGTCCCCCAATGAGCAGTTCTTC. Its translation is CASSRQASPNEQFF.

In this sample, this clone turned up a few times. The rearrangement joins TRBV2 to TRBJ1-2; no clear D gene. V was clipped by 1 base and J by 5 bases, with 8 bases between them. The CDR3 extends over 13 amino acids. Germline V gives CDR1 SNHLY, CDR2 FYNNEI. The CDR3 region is CASSEGERYGYTF. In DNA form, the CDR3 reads TGTGCCAGCAGTGAAGGAGAAAGATATGGCTACACCTTC.

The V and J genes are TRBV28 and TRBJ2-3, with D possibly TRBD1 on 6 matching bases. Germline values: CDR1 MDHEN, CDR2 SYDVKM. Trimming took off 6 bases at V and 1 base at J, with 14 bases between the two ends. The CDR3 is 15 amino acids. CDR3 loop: CASSSGQSGTDTQYF. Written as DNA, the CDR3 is TGTGCCAGCAGCTCAGGACAGTCTGGCACAGATACGCAGTATTTT.

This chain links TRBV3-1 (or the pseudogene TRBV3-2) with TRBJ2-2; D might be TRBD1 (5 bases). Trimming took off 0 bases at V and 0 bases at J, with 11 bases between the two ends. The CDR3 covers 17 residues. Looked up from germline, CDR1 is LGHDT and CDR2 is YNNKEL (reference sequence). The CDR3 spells CASSQDLVTANTGELFF. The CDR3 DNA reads TGTGCCAGCAGCCAAGATCTGGTGACAGCGAACACCGGGGAGCTGTTTTTT.

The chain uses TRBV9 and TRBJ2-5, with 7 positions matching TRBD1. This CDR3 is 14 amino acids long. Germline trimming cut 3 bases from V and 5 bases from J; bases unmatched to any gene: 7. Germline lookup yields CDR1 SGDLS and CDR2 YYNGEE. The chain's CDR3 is CASSASQGWETQYF. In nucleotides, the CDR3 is TGTGCCAGCAGCGCCTCACAGGGGTGGGAGACCCAGTACTTC. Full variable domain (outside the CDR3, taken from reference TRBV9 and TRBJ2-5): DSGVTQTPKHLITATGQRVTLRCSPRSGDLSVYWYQQSLDQGLQFLIQYYNGEERAKGNILERFSAQQFPDLHSELNLSSLELGDSALYFCASSASQGWETQYFGPGTRLLVL.

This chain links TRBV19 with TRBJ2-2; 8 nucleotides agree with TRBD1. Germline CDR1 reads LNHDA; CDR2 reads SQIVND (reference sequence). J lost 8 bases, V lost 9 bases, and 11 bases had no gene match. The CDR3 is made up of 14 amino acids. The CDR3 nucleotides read TGTGCCAGCCTATCAGGACAGGGAGCGGGGGAGCTGTTTTTT. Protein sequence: CASLSGQGAGELFF.

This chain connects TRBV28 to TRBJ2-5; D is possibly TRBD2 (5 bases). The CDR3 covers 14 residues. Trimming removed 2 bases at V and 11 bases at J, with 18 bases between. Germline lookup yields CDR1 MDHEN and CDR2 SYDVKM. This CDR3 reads CASSLVSGVSSQYF. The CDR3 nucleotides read TGTGCCAGCAGTTTAGTGTCCGGGGTCTCATCACAGTACTTC.